This T cell receptor beta chain was sequenced during a study of brain T cells in children with intractable seizures. Notes on the study in general: Absence of clones before surgery may stem from lower sequencing depth. Patients' HCMV serostatus was unknown; virus specificity rests on CDR3 similarity alone.

Points on this clone: The antigen remains undetermined.

Data came from immunoSEQ multiplex PCR; TCRdb stores just in-frame clones and leaves some out. The data contain about 350,000 clones, over 90% of them singletons. Regarding time point: blood from clinic visit 5 months post-surgery; TSC patient then seizure free. Sequencing was limited to surgery cases with top T cell transcript signatures in brain tissue. At least one anti-epileptic drug was given before surgery. This CDR3 region has 16 residues. V dropped 0 bases and J dropped 5 bases, with 16 bases sitting between them. The V and J genes are TRBV23-1 and TRBJ1-2; D possibly corresponds to TRBD1 (5 bases). TRBV23-1 is identified as an open reading frame with a role that is uncertain. This receptor was obtained from a boy in the first two years of life with tuberous sclerosis and intractable seizures. The material was peripheral blood, obtained 4 to 6 months after surgery. The DNA of the CDR3 is TGCGCCAGCAGTCAATCTCCGGGACGAAGGATATATGGCTACACCTTC. It specifies CASSQSPGRRIYGYTF.